The 7 T cell receptor beta chains presented below share a single source sample, sequenced in a study of blood T cell repertoires in COVID-19. TCRdb's copy holds only in-frame clones and misses some; the assay was immunoSEQ multiplex PCR. The sample records 200,000 or so clones, more than 65% being singletons. Sequenced input: peripheral blood. The receptors stem from a woman aged 55-69 years with acute or convalescent COVID-19.

CDR3: CASSVHRVGDTQYF. CDR3 nucleotides: TGTGCCAGCAGCGTCCACAGGGTTGGAGATACGCAGTATTTT. The J gene is TRBJ2-3, the V gene TRBV9, with TRBD1 as a possible D gene (6 bases). This CDR3 region has 14 residues. Germline V gene data show CDR1 as SGDLS and CDR2 as YYNGEE. Deletions cut 2 bases from V and 5 bases from J, with 12 bases between.

The chain carries TRBV18 and TRBJ1-6, with 7 nucleotides matching TRBD1. Trimming removed 3 bases from V and 6 bases from J; junction bases left unmatched: 5. CDR1 and CDR2 from the germline V gene are KGHSH and LQKENI. CDR3 length: 15 residues. The CDR3: CASSPKGGINSPLHF. In DNA form, the CDR3 reads TGTGCCAGCTCACCCAAAGGGGGCATTAATTCACCCCTCCACTTT.

The rearrangement joins TRBV7-2 to TRBJ1-2, with TRBD1 matching 8 bases. The CDR3 loop spans 15 amino acids. Germline trimming cut 7 bases from V and 8 bases from J; bases unmatched to any gene: 15. Germline V gene lookup returns CDR1 SGHTA and CDR2 FQGNSA. CDR3 DNA sequence: TGTGCCAGCAAACCTGCCGGGACAGGTTCTAACGGCTACACCTTC. It yields the protein CASKPAGTGSNGYTF.

This chain links TRBV14 with TRBJ1-6; no reliable D call. The V end lost 4 bases, the J end lost 9 bases, and 13 bases lay between the germline ends. The CDR3 totals 14 residues. Germline V gene lookup returns CDR1 SGHDN and CDR2 FVKESK. For the CDR3, the DNA is TGTGCCAGCAGCCTTCAACGAGGGCGTTCACCCCTCCACTTT. Translated, it gives CASSLQRGRSPLHF.

The rearrangement joins TRBV11-3 to TRBJ2-7, with 7 bases that match TRBD2. V trimming: 4 bases; J trimming: 3 bases; junction bases outside the gene matches: 9. CDR1 and CDR2 (germline): SGHNT, YENEEA. The CDR3 totals 15 residues. The CDR3 nucleotides read TGTGCCAGCAGCTATCAGACTAGCCCGATCTACGAGCAGTACTTC. Protein product: CASSYQTSPIYEQYF.

This chain connects TRBV4-3 to TRBJ1-1; perhaps TRBD1 as D (5 bases). Germline V gene data show CDR1 as LGHNA and CDR2 as YSLEER. The CDR3 totals 16 residues. V dropped 1 base and J dropped 5 bases, with 17 bases sitting between them. DNA of the CDR3: TGCGCCAGCAGCCAAGCAACCGGGGGGAGGCAAACTGAAGCTTTCTTT. As protein: CASSQATGGRQTEAFF.

The genes are TRBV6-5 and TRBJ2-2; D remains unclear. In germline, CDR1 is MNHEY, CDR2 SVGAGI. Trimming left V 6 bases short and J 5 bases short, with 16 bases between. The CDR3 has 15 residues. The chain's CDR3 is CASRVRLRGTGELFF. CDR3 coding DNA: TGTGCCAGCAGGGTGAGGCTCCGTGGGACCGGGGAGCTGTTTTTT.